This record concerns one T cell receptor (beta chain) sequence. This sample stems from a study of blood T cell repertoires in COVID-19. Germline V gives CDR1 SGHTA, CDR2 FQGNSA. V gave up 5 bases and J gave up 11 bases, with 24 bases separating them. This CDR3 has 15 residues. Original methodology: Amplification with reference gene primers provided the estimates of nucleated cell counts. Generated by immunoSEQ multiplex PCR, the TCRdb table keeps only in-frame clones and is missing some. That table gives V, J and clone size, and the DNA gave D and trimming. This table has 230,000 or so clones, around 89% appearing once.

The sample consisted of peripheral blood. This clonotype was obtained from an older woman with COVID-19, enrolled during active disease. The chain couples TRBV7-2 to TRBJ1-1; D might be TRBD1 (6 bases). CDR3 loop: CASSPLGTSNLGAFF. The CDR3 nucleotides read TGTGCCAGCAGCCCACTAGGGACATCAAACCTCGGGGCTTTCTTT.